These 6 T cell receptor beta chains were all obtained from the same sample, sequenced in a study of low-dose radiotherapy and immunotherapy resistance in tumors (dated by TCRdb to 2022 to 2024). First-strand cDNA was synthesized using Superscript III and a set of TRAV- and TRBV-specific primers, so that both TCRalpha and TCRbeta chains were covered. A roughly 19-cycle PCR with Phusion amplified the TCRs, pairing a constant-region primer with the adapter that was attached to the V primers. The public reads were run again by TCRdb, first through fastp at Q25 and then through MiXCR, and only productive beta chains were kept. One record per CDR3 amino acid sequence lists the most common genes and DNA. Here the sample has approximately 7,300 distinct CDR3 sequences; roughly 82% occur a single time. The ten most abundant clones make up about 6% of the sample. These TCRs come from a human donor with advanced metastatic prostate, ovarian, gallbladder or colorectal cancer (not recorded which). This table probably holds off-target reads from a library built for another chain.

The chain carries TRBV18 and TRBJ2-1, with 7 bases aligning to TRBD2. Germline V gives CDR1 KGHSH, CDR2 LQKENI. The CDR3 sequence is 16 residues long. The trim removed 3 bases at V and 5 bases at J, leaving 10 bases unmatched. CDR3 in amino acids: CASSPLLVAGDNEQFF. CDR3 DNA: TGTGCCAGCTCACCGTTATTGGTCGCGGGGGACAATGAGCAGTTCTTC.

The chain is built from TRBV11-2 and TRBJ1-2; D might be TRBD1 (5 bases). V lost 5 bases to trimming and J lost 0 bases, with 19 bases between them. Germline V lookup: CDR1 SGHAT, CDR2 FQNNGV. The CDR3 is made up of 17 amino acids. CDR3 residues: CASSPTGLRPSNYGYTF. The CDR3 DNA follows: TGTGCCAGCAGCCCCACGGGACTTCGGCCCTCTAACTATGGCTACACCTTC.

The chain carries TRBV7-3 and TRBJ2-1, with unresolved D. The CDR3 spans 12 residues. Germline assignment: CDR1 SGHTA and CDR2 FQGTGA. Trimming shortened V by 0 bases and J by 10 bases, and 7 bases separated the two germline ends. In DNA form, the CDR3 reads TGTGCCAGCAGCTTAACACTGGGGGAGCAGTTCTTC. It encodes CASSLTLGEQFF.

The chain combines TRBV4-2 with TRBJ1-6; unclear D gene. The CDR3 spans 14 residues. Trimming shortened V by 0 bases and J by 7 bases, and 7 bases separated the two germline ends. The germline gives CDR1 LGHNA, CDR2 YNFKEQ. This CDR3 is CASSQDGLNSPLHF. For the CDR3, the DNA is TGTGCCAGCAGCCAAGATGGACTGAATTCACCCCTCCACTTT.

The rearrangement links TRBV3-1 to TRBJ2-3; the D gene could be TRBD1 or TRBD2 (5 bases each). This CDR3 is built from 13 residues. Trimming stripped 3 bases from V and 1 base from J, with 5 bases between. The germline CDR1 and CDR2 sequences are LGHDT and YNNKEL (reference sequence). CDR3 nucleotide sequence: TGTGCCAGCAGCCAGGGACGCACAGATACGCAGTATTTT. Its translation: CASSQGRTDTQYF.

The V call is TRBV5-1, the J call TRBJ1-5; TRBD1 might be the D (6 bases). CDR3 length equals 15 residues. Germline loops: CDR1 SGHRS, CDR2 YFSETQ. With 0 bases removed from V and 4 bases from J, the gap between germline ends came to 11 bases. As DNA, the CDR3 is TGCGCCAGCAGCTTGGAGGGGGTTGCAAATCAGCCCCAGCATTTT. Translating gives CASSLEGVANQPQHF.